Listed here is a single T cell receptor beta chain. This entry comes from a study of blood T cell repertoires in COVID-19. Study summary: The United States, Italy and Spain were the sources of the acute and convalescent COVID-19 samples. Sample material is recorded as cDNA or gDNA derived from T cells, B-cell-depleted T cells, or PBMCs.

In the authors' workflow: Reference gene primer amplification in the assay estimated nucleated cell counts. The assay was immunoSEQ multiplex PCR, and TCRdb's table has in-frame clones only and misses some. The V and J calls and clone size come from that table; D and trimming were worked out from the DNA. The data hold about 190,000 clones, with nearly 90% observed a single time. CDR3 size: 12 residues. Germline CDR1 and CDR2: LGHDT and YNNKEL (reference sequence). The V end lost 2 bases, the J end lost 6 bases, and 8 bases lay between the germline ends. The sequenced sample was peripheral blood. The rearrangement links TRBV3-1 (or the pseudogene TRBV3-2) to TRBJ2-7; D unresolved. The source of this sequence is a man aged 50 to 59 with acute or convalescent COVID-19. Here the CDR3 DNA reads TGTGCCAGCAGCCAAACCCGAGGCGAGCAGTACTTC. Translated: CASSQTRGEQYF.